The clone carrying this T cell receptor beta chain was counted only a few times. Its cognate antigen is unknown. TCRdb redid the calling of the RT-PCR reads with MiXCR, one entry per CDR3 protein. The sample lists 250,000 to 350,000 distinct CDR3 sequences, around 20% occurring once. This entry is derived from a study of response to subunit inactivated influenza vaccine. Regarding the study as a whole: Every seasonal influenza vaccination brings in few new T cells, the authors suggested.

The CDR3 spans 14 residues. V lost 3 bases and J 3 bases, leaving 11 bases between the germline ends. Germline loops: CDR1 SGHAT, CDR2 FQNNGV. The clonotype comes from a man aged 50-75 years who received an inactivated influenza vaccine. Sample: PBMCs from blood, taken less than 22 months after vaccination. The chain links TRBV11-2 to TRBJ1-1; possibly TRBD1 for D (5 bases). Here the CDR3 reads CASSLGPEDTEAFF. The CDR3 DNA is TGTGCCAGCAGCTTGGGGCCGGAGGACACTGAAGCTTTCTTT.